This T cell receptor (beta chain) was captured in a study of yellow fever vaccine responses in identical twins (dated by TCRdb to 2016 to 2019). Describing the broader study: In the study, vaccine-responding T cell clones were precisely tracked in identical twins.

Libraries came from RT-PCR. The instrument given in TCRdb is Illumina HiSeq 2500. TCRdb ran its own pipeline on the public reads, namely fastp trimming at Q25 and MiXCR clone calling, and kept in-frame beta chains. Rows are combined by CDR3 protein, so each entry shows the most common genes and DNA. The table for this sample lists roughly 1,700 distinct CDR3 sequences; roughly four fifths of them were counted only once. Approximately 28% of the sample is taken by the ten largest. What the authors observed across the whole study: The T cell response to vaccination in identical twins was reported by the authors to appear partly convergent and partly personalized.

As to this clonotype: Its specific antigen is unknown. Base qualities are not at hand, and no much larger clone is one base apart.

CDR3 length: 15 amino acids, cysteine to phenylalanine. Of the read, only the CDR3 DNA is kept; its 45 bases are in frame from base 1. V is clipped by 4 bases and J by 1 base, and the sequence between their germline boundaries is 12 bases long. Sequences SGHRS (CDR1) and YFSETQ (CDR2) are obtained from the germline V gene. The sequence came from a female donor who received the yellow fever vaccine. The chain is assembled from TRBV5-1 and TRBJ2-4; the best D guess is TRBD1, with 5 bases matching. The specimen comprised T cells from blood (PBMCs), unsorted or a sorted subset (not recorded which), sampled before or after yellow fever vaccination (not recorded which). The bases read TGCGCCAGCAGCACCTTAACAGGTGCCAAAAACATTCAGTACTTC. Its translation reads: CASSTLTGAKNIQYF. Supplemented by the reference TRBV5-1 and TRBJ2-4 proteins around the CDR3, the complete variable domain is KAGVTQTPRYLIKTRGQQVTLSCSPISGHRSVSWYQQTPGQGLQFLFEYFSETQRNKGNFPGRFSGRQFSNSRSEMNVSTLELGDSALYLCASSTLTGAKNIQYFGAGTRLSVL.